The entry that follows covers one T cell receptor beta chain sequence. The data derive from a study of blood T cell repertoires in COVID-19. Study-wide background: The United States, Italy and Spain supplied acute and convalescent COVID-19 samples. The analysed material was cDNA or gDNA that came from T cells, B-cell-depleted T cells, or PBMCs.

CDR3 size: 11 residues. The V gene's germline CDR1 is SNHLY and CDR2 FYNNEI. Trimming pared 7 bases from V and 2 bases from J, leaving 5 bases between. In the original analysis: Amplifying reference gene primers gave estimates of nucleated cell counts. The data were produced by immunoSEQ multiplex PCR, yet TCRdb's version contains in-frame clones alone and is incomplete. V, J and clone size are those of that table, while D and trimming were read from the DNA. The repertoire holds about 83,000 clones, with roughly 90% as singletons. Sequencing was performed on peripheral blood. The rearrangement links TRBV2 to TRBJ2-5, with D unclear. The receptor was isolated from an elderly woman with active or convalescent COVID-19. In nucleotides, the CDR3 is TGTGCCAGCATGCAGCAAGAGACCCAGTACTTC. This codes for CASMQQETQYF.